The rows below give T cell receptor beta chains drawn from one sample of a study of T cell changes during pregnancy in multiple sclerosis. Some clones are missing from TCRdb's copy, which holds only in-frame ones; the method was immunoSEQ multiplex PCR. The table shows around 78,000 clones, with roughly 93% occurring only once. This specimen was peripheral blood, taken in the second trimester of pregnancy. These receptors all stem from a female donor with multiple sclerosis, enrolled in a pregnancy study. Both conserved end residues are part of each CDR3. Only part of the rows carry a size: once, few, many, or a class if the clone is expanded.

.,TRBV18,CASSLTQTGATEAFF
.,TRBV5-4,CASSGGQDSLAFF
.,TRBV28,CASSLARQNQPQHF
.,TRBV6-5,CASSYARQMNTEAFF
.,TRBV6-4,CASSGEAGNTGELFF
.,TRBV6-5,CASSYYSSSTDTQYF
.,TRBV7-9,CASTQQASGNTIYF
.,TRBV5-1,CASTITGGGYGYTF
once,TRBV10-3,CAISQAGGLEAFF
.,TRBV4-2,CASSLEARGTNTGELFF